This passage covers 28 T cell receptor beta chains from one sample sequenced in a study of identical twins. TCRdb analysed the 5' RACE reads with MiXCR anew, one entry per CDR3 protein. This table holds approximately 700,000 distinct CDR3 sequences, 6.1% found once. Source material: naive T cells sorted from blood. The receptors here all came from a man aged 18 to 35 in good health.

This rearrangement joins TRBV19 to TRBJ2-1, with 9 nucleotides matching TRBD1. The trim removed 9 bases at V and 8 bases at J, leaving 11 bases unmatched. Germline V gene sequence: CDR1 LNHDA, CDR2 SQIVND (reference sequence). This CDR3 has 14 residues. The CDR3 reads CASKFGQGPDEQFF. The CDR3 nucleotides read TGTGCCAGCAAGTTCGGACAGGGGCCCGATGAGCAGTTCTTC.

DNA for the CDR3: TGTGCCAGCAGTTACTCGGCAGGGTGGGCCACCGGGGAGCTGTTTTTT. It translates to CASSYSAGWATGELFF. The rearrangement joins TRBV6-5 to TRBJ2-2; a possible D gene is TRBD1 (5 bases). The V and J ends lost 0 bases and 4 bases respectively, with 12 bases between them. Germline-derived CDR1 and CDR2 are MNHEY and SVGAGI. CDR3 length equals 16 residues.

This chain joins TRBV5-1 and TRBJ2-7; D not resolved. This CDR3 spans 11 amino acids. V lost 4 bases and J lost 6, with 8 bases in between. Germline values: CDR1 SGHRS, CDR2 YFSETQ. Here the CDR3 DNA reads TGCGCCAGCAGCCTCCACCGCGAGCAGTACTTC. Amino acid sequence: CASSLHREQYF.

This clonotype was observed many times. The J gene is TRBJ2-1, the V gene TRBV12-3 or TRBV12-4; a weak D match, TRBD1 (5 bases). V lost 8 bases, J lost 11 bases, and 16 bases lay in between. The CDR3 runs 12 residues. The CDR3 region is CASWGRVSKQFF. CDR3 nucleotide sequence: TGTGCCAGCTGGGGCAGGGTATCGAAGCAGTTCTTC.

This clonotype was seen repeatedly, ten times or more. V gene TRBV6-5 combines with J gene TRBJ2-2; TRBD2 is a possible D gene (7 bases). This CDR3 has 14 amino acids. Trimming took 2 bases from V and 4 from J, leaving 8 bases between them. Germline V gene sequence: CDR1 MNHEY, CDR2 SVGAGI. This CDR3 reads CASSYGGATGELFF. The CDR3 coding sequence is TGTGCCAGCAGTTACGGGGGGGCCACCGGGGAGCTGTTTTTT.

This clonotype was counted ten times or more. This chain joins TRBV5-1 and TRBJ2-2; 7 bases agree with TRBD2. The V segment lost 2 bases and the J segment 10 bases; nucleotides outside the gene matches: 2. Germline CDR1 reads SGHRS; CDR2 reads YFSETQ. This CDR3 is built from 12 residues. The CDR3 region has the DNA TGCGCCAGCAGCTTCAGCGGGGAGGAGCTGTTTTTT. Its translation is CASSFSGEELFF.

This clonotype came up a few times. The J gene is TRBJ2-1, the V gene TRBV9, with 7 bases lining up with TRBD1. CDR3 length: 13 residues. The germline CDR1 and CDR2 sequences are SGDLS and YYNGEE. The ends lost 3 bases at V and 10 bases at J; junction bases unmatched: 7. CDR3 region: CASSGGRGPEQFF. For the CDR3, the DNA is TGTGCCAGCAGCGGGGGTAGGGGGCCGGAGCAGTTCTTC.

The chain employs TRBV11-2 and TRBJ2-1; unclear D gene. Trimming removed 0 bases at V and 4 bases at J, with 13 bases between. The CDR3 has 16 amino acids. Per the germline V gene, CDR1 is SGHAT and CDR2 is FQNNGV. The CDR3 DNA sequence: TGTGCCAGCAGCTTAGATCGCCCAGACATTTACAATGAGCAGTTCTTC. As protein: CASSLDRPDIYNEQFF.

V usage is TRBV20-1 and J usage is TRBJ2-4, with D possibly called TRBD1 or TRBD2 (5 bases each). The CDR3 extends over 17 amino acids. Germline-derived CDR1 and CDR2 are DFQATT and SNEGSKA (reference sequence). Trimming pared 0 bases from V and 6 bases from J, leaving 21 bases between. This CDR3 reads CSARDPDSSYGANIQYF. In DNA form, the CDR3 reads TGCAGTGCTAGAGATCCCGACAGTTCGTACGGGGCAAACATTCAGTACTTC.

This clonotype was seen ten or more times. The chain couples TRBV7-7 to TRBJ2-3, with TRBD2 identical over 7 bases. V gave up 2 bases and J gave up 3 bases; unmatched junction bases: 5. Germline V gene lookup returns CDR1 SSHAT and CDR2 FNYEAQ (reference sequence). The CDR3 is 15 amino acids. The CDR3 reads CASSLTSARTDTQYF. CDR3 nucleotide sequence: TGTGCCAGCAGCTTAACTAGCGCGAGAACAGATACGCAGTATTTT.

This clonotype was recorded at least ten times. This rearrangement joins TRBV28 to TRBJ2-6; D may be TRBD1 (5 bases). The germline V gene encodes CDR1 MDHEN and CDR2 SYDVKM. This CDR3 is built from 16 residues. Trimming pared 6 bases from V and 5 bases from J, leaving 17 bases between. The DNA of the CDR3 is TGTGCCAGCAGCGAGACGAGGCAGGGTTGGGCCAACGTCCTGACTTTC. Translation: CASSETRQGWANVLTF.

This clonotype was recorded many times. At one boundary the junction diverges from the germline segment, which might be a read error. This rearrangement joins TRBV9 to TRBJ2-1; possibly TRBD1 for D (6 bases). CDR1 and CDR2 from the germline V gene are SGDLS and YYNGEE. The CDR3 length is 13 residues. The CDR3 spells CASSEGVRDLREF. The DNA for the CDR3 is TGTGCCAGCAGCGAGGGGGTCCGGGACCTCAGGGAATTC.

This clonotype was counted ten times or more. The chain has TRBV28 and TRBJ2-7, with 9 bases aligning to TRBD1. Looked up from germline, CDR1 is MDHEN and CDR2 is SYDVKM. Trimming cost V 2 bases and J 3 bases; bases outside gene matches: 5. The CDR3 covers 15 residues. CDR3 bases: TGTGCCAGCAGTTTACCGGGACAGGGATTCTACGAGCAGTACTTC. Amino acids: CASSLPGQGFYEQYF.

The V and J genes are TRBV5-5 and TRBJ2-1; 11 nucleotides line up with TRBD2. V lost 7 bases and J lost 3; bases outside the gene matches: 12. This CDR3 spans 17 amino acids. Germline V gene lookup returns CDR1 SGHKS and CDR2 YYEKEE (reference sequence). The CDR3 DNA follows: TGTGCCAGCCCCAGAGAAGGTAGCGGGAGGGACTACAATGAGCAGTTCTTC. As protein: CASPREGSGRDYNEQFF.

This clonotype was picked up many times. V and J are TRBV9 and TRBJ1-6; D gene ambiguous. The CDR3 contains 13 residues. Germline V gene data show CDR1 as SGDLS and CDR2 as YYNGEE. V was shortened by 4 bases and J by 10 bases, with 12 bases between the two germline ends. The CDR3 spells CASSPRGSSPLHF. The CDR3 DNA sequence: TGTGCCAGCAGCCCGAGAGGGTCGTCACCCCTCCACTTT.

Turning to this clonotype: A clone one base away is much larger, so this may be a read error. The conserved closing phenylalanine or tryptophan is absent in this CDR3, likely reflecting a read error. This sequence joins TRBV2 and TRBJ1-1; D is ambiguous. V lost 7 bases to trimming and J lost 1 base, with 13 bases between them. The germline V gene encodes CDR1 SNHLY and CDR2 FYNNEI. CDR3 length: 14 amino acids. CDR3 residues: CASMSGGQNTEAFI. The CDR3 DNA reads as TGTGCCAGCATGTCAGGAGGTCAGAACACTGAAGCTTTCATT.

This clonotype was found many times. The chain couples TRBV29-1 to TRBJ2-1, with D possibly TRBD1 on 5 matching bases. The CDR3 sequence is 17 residues long. V lost 1 base and J lost 1, with 17 bases in between. From germline, CDR1 is SQVTM and CDR2 ANQGSEA. The CDR3 sequence: CSVEGAPGRSSYNEQFF. CDR3 DNA sequence: TGCAGCGTTGAAGGGGCTCCAGGGCGATCGTCCTACAATGAGCAGTTCTTC.

This clonotype was detected a few times. V usage is TRBV12-3 or TRBV12-4 and J usage is TRBJ2-3; no clear D. This CDR3 comprises 12 residues. Trimming left V 6 bases short and J 4 bases short, with 8 bases between. CDR3 nucleotide sequence: TGTGCCAGCAGGGGGATAGCAGATACGCAGTATTTT. Translated: CASRGIADTQYF.

The chain recombines TRBV18 with TRBJ2-7; D perhaps matches TRBD1 (5 bases). The CDR3 is 14 amino acids. V dropped 3 bases and J dropped 5 bases, with 14 bases sitting between them. CDR1 and CDR2 (germline): KGHSH, LQKENI. CDR3 sequence (DNA): TGTGCCAGCTCACCCAGTTGGGGCAGCAACGAGCAGTACTTC. Amino acids: CASSPSWGSNEQYF. The complete variable domain, with remaining parts taken from reference TRBV18 and TRBJ2-7, reads NAGVMQNPRHLVRRRGQEARLRCSPMKGHSHVYWYRQLPEEGLKFMVYLQKENIIDESGMPKERFSAEFPKEGPSILRIQQVVRGDSAAYFCASSPSWGSNEQYFGPGTRLTVT.

This clonotype was detected a few times. The rearrangement joins TRBV6-1 to TRBJ1-4; tentatively, D is TRBD1 (5 bases). V was cut by 4 bases and J by 0 bases, with 24 bases left in between. The CDR3 runs to 20 residues. Germline V gives CDR1 MNHNS, CDR2 SASEGT. Written as DNA, the CDR3 is TGTGCCAGCAGTGGTAACCCGGCAGGGCGGGTATGGGCAACTAATGAAAAACTGTTTTTT. It codes for CASSGNPAGRVWATNEKLFF.

The chain's CDR3 is CASSSETRQGLTDTQYF. CDR3 in DNA: TGTGCCAGCAGTTCGGAGACGAGACAGGGGTTGACAGATACGCAGTATTTT. The rearrangement uses TRBV28 and TRBJ2-3; 8 bases line up with TRBD1. This CDR3 is 17 amino acids long. Germline-derived CDR1 and CDR2 are MDHEN and SYDVKM. With 4 bases clipped from V and 3 bases from J, the junction kept 12 bases outside the gene matches.

This clonotype occurred many times. This chain joins TRBV3-1 and TRBJ2-1; no firm D call. The germline V gene has CDR1 LGHDT and CDR2 YNNKEL (reference sequence). Trimming took 3 bases from V and 3 from J, leaving 12 bases between them. The CDR3 totals 15 residues. This CDR3 reads CASSQAAANYNEQFF. CDR3 nucleotide sequence: TGTGCCAGCAGCCAGGCGGCGGCGAACTACAATGAGCAGTTCTTC.

V gene TRBV29-1 combines with J gene TRBJ2-1; D remains ambiguous. The ends were cut back, 4 bases at V and 3 bases at J, with 13 bases in the middle. The CDR3 extends over 14 amino acids. In germline, CDR1 is SQVTM, CDR2 ANQGSEA. The CDR3 DNA reads as TGCAGCGTTGCACACCCAATAAACTACAATGAGCAGTTCTTC. Residues: CSVAHPINYNEQFF.

This clonotype was counted a few times. The chain recombines TRBV30 with TRBJ1-1, with 9 bases matching TRBD1. The CDR3 is 14 amino acids. Germline V gives CDR1 GTSNPN, CDR2 SVGIG (reference sequence). Trimming cost V 2 bases and J 5 bases; bases outside gene matches: 6. CDR3 DNA: TGTGCCTGGAGTAGGGGACAGGGCTGGACTGAAGCTTTCTTT. Translating it yields CAWSRGQGWTEAFF.

This clonotype was detected a few times. The rearrangement uses TRBV20-1 and TRBJ2-5, with TRBD1 identical over 8 bases. CDR1 and CDR2 from the germline V gene are DFQATT and SNEGSKA (reference sequence). Trimming took 6 bases from V and 2 from J; bases not matched to a gene: 2. The CDR3 consists of 12 residues. The CDR3 nucleotides read TGCAGTGCACGACAGGGGCAAGAGACCCAGTACTTC. Residues: CSARQGQETQYF.

This clonotype has just a few counts. The chain recombines TRBV7-2 with TRBJ2-6; tentatively, D is TRBD1 or TRBD2 (5 bases each). The V end was cut by 7 bases, the J end by 0 bases, with 13 bases between. The CDR3 is 16 amino acids. The germline CDR1 and CDR2 sequences are SGHTA and FQGNSA. The CDR3 is CASKPGPSSGANVLTF. In DNA, the CDR3 is TGTGCCAGCAAACCGGGACCCAGCTCTGGGGCCAACGTCCTGACTTTC.

Ten or more counts support this clonotype. The gene calls are TRBV12-3 or TRBV12-4 and TRBJ1-1; D not certain. The V end was cut by 7 bases, the J end by 3 bases, with 12 bases between. CDR3 length: 13 amino acids. This CDR3 is CASTRVDHTEAFF. The DNA of the CDR3 is TGTGCCAGCACTAGGGTAGACCACACTGAAGCTTTCTTT.

This clonotype was detected a few times. The chain links TRBV20-1 to TRBJ2-1; D perhaps matches TRBD2 (5 bases). The CDR3 length is 15 residues. Between the trimmed V and J ends, which lost 6 bases and 0 bases, there was a span of 15 bases. Germline assignment: CDR1 DFQATT and CDR2 SNEGSKA (reference sequence). CDR3 in amino acids: CSAWLRESSYNEQFF. For the CDR3, the DNA is TGCAGTGCCTGGCTGAGGGAGAGCTCCTACAATGAGCAGTTCTTC.